Below, 20 T cell receptor beta chains from the same sample are listed, as sequenced in a study of blood T cells in healthy people across ages. PCR was performed a second time for roughly 7 to 12 cycles using a sample-barcoded 5' primer and a J-beta primer mix. In TCRdb, the 5' RACE reads were re-called with MiXCR into one record per CDR3 protein. The sample contains 600,000 or so distinct CDR3 sequences, 47% of which appear only once. The specimen sequenced was blood. These receptors were obtained from an elderly man in good health.

This chain links TRBV3-1 with TRBJ2-7; D gene uncertain. Germline lookup yields CDR1 LGHDT and CDR2 YNNKEL (reference sequence). CDR3 length: 12 residues. V was clipped by 2 bases and J by 5 bases, with 7 bases between them. CDR3 nucleotide sequence: TGTGCCAGCAGCCAAAACAGTCACGAGCAGTACTTC. Encoded protein: CASSQNSHEQYF.

V usage is TRBV7-2 and J usage is TRBJ2-7; 7 nucleotides match TRBD1. CDR1 SGHTA and CDR2 FQGNSA come from the germline V gene. The CDR3 covers 15 residues. The V segment lost 0 bases and the J segment 2 bases; nucleotides outside the gene matches: 4. The CDR3 sequence: CASSLAQTGPYEQYF. CDR3 DNA sequence: TGTGCCAGCAGCTTAGCCCAGACAGGGCCCTACGAGCAGTACTTC.

This clonotype was counted a few times. The chain couples TRBV20-1 to TRBJ1-2; 8 bases align to TRBD1. This CDR3 is 16 amino acids long. V shed 0 bases and J 3 bases; nucleotides not matched to a gene: 9. From germline, CDR1 is DFQATT and CDR2 SNEGSKA (reference sequence). The CDR3 bases are TGCAGTGCTAGAGATCCGCGGACAGGGCTAGACTATGGCTACACCTTC. This translates into CSARDPRTGLDYGYTF.

This chain links TRBV12-3 or TRBV12-4 with TRBJ1-1; D unclear. V shed 5 bases and J shed 0 bases, with 7 bases lying between them. The CDR3 runs to 13 residues. The CDR3 protein is CASSRRVNTEAFF. In nucleotides, the CDR3 is TGTGCCAGCAGTCGTAGGGTGAACACTGAAGCTTTCTTT.

Comment on this clonotype: This could be a read error, since a much larger clone is one nucleotide away. V usage is TRBV7-9 and J usage is TRBJ2-6; 9 bases match TRBD1. This CDR3 has 18 amino acids. Germline V lookup: CDR1 SEHNR, CDR2 FQNEAQ (reference sequence). CDR3 loop: CASSTGTGRFSGANVPTF. The CDR3 nucleotides are TGTGCCAGCAGCACCGGGACAGGGAGGTTCTCTGGGGCCAACGTCCCGACTTTC.

The genes are TRBV7-2 and TRBJ2-1; tentatively, D is TRBD2 (5 bases). The CDR3 spans 14 residues. Trimming shortened V by 2 bases and J by 4 bases, and 9 bases separated the two germline ends. Germline assignment: CDR1 SGHTA and CDR2 FQGNSA. The CDR3 reads CASSLRERYNEQFF. The CDR3 nucleotides are TGTGCCAGCAGCTTACGGGAACGGTACAATGAGCAGTTCTTC.

The chain is built from TRBV29-1 and TRBJ2-5, with 12 bases aligning to TRBD1. The CDR3 runs to 13 residues. The ends lost 3 bases at V and 11 bases at J; junction bases unmatched: 7. Germline CDR1 and CDR2: SQVTM and ANQGSEA. CDR3 region: CSVDTGTGGRQYF. The CDR3 DNA sequence: TGCAGCGTTGACACAGGGACAGGGGGCAGGCAGTACTTC.

This clonotype has just a few counts. The genes are TRBV20-1 and TRBJ2-1; 7 bases fit TRBD2. The germline V gene has CDR1 DFQATT and CDR2 SNEGSKA (reference sequence). This CDR3 has 14 amino acids. With V trimmed by 3 bases and J by 7 bases, 9 bases remained unmatched. This CDR3 is CSASRGRALNEQFF. DNA for the CDR3: TGCAGTGCTAGCCGGGGGAGGGCCCTAAATGAGCAGTTCTTC.

This clonotype was seen only a few times. This sequence joins TRBV7-2 and TRBJ1-1, with TRBD1 identical over 7 bases. The CDR3 loop spans 15 amino acids. Per germline, CDR1 SGHTA and CDR2 FQGNSA. Trimming cost V 1 base and J 6 bases; bases outside gene matches: 8. CDR3 DNA: TGTGCCAGCAGCTTAGATGGGCGCAGGGGGTCTGAAGCTTTCTTT. It yields the protein CASSLDGRRGSEAFF.

The chain has TRBV7-6 and TRBJ2-6; 7 bases are a match to TRBD1. V lost 5 bases and J lost 0; bases outside the gene matches: 10. Per the germline V gene, CDR1 is SGHVS and CDR2 is FNYEAQ. The CDR3 has 18 residues. CDR3 in amino acids: CASSPRTGTASGANVLTF. In DNA, the CDR3 is TGTGCCAGCAGCCCTCGGACAGGAACCGCCTCTGGGGCCAACGTCCTGACTTTC.

This sequence joins TRBV9 and TRBJ2-3, with D perhaps TRBD2 (6 bases). The CDR3 consists of 14 residues. Per germline, CDR1 SGDLS and CDR2 YYNGEE. V shed 3 bases and J shed 4 bases, with 12 bases lying between them. CDR3 region: CASSGQSSADTQYF. CDR3 in DNA: TGTGCCAGCAGCGGACAGTCTAGCGCAGATACGCAGTATTTT.

A remark on this clonotype: A read error may account for a junction end that differs from germline. This sequence joins TRBV20-1 and TRBJ1-6; D is perhaps TRBD1 (6 bases). CDR3 size: 14 residues. Germline CDR1 DFQATT, CDR2 SNEGSKA (reference sequence). The CDR3 coding sequence is TGCAGTGCTAGGACAGGCCAAGATAATTCACCCCCCCACTTT. It encodes CSARTGQDNSPPHF.

The V and J genes are TRBV27 and TRBJ2-7, with 11 bases matching TRBD2. V gave up 4 bases and J gave up 3 bases; unmatched junction bases: 5. Germline CDR1 MNHEY, CDR2 SMNVEV (reference sequence). This CDR3 comprises 15 residues. CDR3 DNA: TGTGCCAGCAGTTCCCTAGCGGGAGGCCTCTACGAGCAGTACTTC. It specifies CASSSLAGGLYEQYF.

This clonotype was seen ten or more times. This chain links TRBV7-2 with TRBJ2-1; the D is unclear. This CDR3 region has 17 residues. Trimming took 2 bases from V and 4 from J, leaving 18 bases between them. From germline, CDR1 is SGHTA and CDR2 FQGNSA. This CDR3 reads CASSLRAMGKAYNEQFF. The CDR3 DNA reads TGTGCCAGCAGCTTACGGGCGATGGGGAAAGCTTACAATGAGCAGTTCTTC.

The sample holds a few counts of this clonotype. J is TRBJ2-4 and V is TRBV20-1; D assignment may be TRBD1 or TRBD2 (5 bases each). Judging by the DNA end, TRBJ2-7 fits better; the J call may be wrong. In germline, CDR1 is DFQATT, CDR2 SNEGSKA (reference sequence). The CDR3 contains 13 residues. The chain's CDR3 is CSASKAGSYEQYF. As DNA, the CDR3 is TGCAGTGCTAGCAAGGCAGGGAGTTACGAGCAGTACTTC.

The chain joins TRBV6-1 to TRBJ2-7; 8 nucleotides agree with TRBD1. The germline V gene has CDR1 MNHNS and CDR2 SASEGT. Germline trimming cut 0 bases from V and 2 bases from J; bases unmatched to any gene: 3. The CDR3 has 15 residues. CDR3: CASSEATTGAYEQYF. The CDR3 bases are TGTGCCAGCAGTGAAGCTACGACAGGGGCCTACGAGCAGTACTTC.

This clonotype was seen more than once but under ten times. The chain joins TRBV4-3 to TRBJ2-5; possible D gene TRBD1, 7 bases. Germline V gene lookup returns CDR1 LGHNA and CDR2 YSLEER. CDR3 length equals 15 residues. With 3 bases removed from V and 11 bases from J, the gap between germline ends came to 22 bases. For the CDR3, the DNA is TGCGCCAGCAGCCAGGAGGGACAGTCGTACAATGAGCAGTACTTC. This encodes CASSQEGQSYNEQYF.

V usage is TRBV6-2 or TRBV6-3 and J usage is TRBJ2-1; 9 positions match TRBD1. Trimming removed 4 bases from V and 3 bases from J; junction bases left unmatched: 4. This CDR3 has 15 amino acids. Per germline, CDR1 MNHEY and CDR2 SVGEGT. The CDR3 here is CASSWGQGLYNEQFF. DNA for the CDR3: TGTGCCAGCAGTTGGGGACAGGGACTCTACAATGAGCAGTTCTTC.

The genes are TRBV10-3 and TRBJ2-1, with 12 bases matching TRBD2. Germline-derived CDR1 and CDR2 are ENHRY and SYGVKD. J lost 9 bases, V lost 6 bases, and 12 bases had no gene match. The CDR3 sequence is 16 residues long. Written as DNA, the CDR3 is TGTGCCATCAGGGGCACCGGACTAGCGGGGCCAGGTGAGCAGTTCTTC. This gives the protein CAIRGTGLAGPGEQFF.

About this clonotype itself: A much bigger clone sits one base away, suggesting this may be a read error. The V gene is TRBV6-5, the J gene TRBJ1-5; unclear D gene. CDR1 and CDR2 from the germline V gene are MNHEY and SVGAGI. The CDR3 spans 15 residues. CDR3 sequence: CASSYSIPVNRPQHF. In DNA, the CDR3 is TGTGCCAGCAGTTACTCTATCCCGGTGAATCGGCCCCAGCATTTT.